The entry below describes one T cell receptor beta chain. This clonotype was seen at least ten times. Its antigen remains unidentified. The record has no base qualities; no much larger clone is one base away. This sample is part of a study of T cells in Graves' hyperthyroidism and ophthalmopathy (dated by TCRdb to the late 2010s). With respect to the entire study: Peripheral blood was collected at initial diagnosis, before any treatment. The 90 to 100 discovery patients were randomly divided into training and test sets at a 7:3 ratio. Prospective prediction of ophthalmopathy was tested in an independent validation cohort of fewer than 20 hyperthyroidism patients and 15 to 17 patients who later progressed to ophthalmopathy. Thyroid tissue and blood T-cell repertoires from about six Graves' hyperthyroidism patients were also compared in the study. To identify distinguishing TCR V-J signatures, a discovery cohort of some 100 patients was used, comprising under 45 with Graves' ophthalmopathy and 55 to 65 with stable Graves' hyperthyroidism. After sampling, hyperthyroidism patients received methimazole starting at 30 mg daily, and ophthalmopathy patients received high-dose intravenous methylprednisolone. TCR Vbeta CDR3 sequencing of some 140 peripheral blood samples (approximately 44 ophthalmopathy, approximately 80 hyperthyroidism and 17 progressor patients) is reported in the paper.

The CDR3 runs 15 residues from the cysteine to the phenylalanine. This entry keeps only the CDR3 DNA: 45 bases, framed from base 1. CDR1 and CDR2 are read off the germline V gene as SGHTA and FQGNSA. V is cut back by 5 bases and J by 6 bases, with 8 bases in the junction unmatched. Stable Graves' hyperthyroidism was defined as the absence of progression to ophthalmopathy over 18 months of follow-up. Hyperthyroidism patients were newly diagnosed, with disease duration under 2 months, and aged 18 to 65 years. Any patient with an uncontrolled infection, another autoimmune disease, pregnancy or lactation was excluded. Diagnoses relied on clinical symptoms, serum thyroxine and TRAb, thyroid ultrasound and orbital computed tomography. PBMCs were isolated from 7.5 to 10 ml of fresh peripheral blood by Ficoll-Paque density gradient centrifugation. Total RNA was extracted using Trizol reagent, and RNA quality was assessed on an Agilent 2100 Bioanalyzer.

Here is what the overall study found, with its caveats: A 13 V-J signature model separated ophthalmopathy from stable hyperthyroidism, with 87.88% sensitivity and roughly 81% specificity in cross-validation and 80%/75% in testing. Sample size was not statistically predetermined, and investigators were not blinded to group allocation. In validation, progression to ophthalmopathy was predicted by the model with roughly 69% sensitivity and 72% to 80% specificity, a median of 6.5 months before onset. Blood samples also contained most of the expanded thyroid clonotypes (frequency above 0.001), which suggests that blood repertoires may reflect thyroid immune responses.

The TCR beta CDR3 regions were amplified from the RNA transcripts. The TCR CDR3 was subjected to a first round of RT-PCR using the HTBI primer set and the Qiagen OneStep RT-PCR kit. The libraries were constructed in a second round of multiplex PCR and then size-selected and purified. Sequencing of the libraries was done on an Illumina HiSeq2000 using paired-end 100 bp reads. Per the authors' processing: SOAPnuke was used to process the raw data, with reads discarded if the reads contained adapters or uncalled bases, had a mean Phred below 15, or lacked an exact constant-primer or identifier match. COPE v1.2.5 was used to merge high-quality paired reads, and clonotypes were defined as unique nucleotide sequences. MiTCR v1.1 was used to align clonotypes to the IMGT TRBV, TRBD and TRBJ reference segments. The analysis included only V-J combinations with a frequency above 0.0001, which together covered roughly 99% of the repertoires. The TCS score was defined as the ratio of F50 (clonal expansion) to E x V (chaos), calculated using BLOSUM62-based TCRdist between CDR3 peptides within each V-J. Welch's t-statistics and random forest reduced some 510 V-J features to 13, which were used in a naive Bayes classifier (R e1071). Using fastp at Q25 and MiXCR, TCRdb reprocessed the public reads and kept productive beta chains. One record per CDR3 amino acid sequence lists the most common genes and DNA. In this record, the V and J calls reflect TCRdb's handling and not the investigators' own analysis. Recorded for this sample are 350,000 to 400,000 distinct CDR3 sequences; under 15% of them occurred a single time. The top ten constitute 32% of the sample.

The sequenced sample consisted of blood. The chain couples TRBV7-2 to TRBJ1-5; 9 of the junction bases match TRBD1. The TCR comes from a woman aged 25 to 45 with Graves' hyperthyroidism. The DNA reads TGTGCCAGCAGCCTTCTAACAGGGGGCGGTCAGCCCCAGCATTTT. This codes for CASSLLTGGGQPQHF. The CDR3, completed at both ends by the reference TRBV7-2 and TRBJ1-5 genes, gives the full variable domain GAGVSQSPSNKVTEKGKDVELRCDPISGHTALYWYRQSLGQGLEFLIYFQGNSAPDKSGLPSDRFSAERTGGSVSTLTIQRTQQEDSAVYLCASSLLTGGGQPQHFGDGTRLSIL.